The T cell receptor (beta chain) described here comes from a study of T cell clonotyping in hematopoietic cell transplantation. Specified time point: recipient sample about 28 days before transplant, after cytoreduction. The CDR3 totals 13 residues. The germline V gene encodes CDR1 LNHDA and CDR2 SQIVND (reference sequence). V was cut by 7 bases and J by 6 bases, with 12 bases left in between. This clone was detected a few times. Produced via immunoSEQ multiplex PCR; TCRdb's table is partial and in-frame only. Seen here are more than 20,000 clones, roughly 82% observed once, and the top ten hold 24%. J is TRBJ2-2 and V is TRBV19; TRBD1 might be the D (6 bases). The specimen was peripheral blood mononuclear cells, collected before stem cell transplant. This sequence was found in an older woman with acute myeloid leukemia. Some clones in this sample may be carry-over from other donors' samples. The CDR3: CASKTTGPGELFF. CDR3 coding DNA: TGTGCCAGTAAAACTACAGGGCCCGGGGAGCTGTTTTTT.